What follows are 18 T cell receptor beta chains derived from one specimen sequenced in a study of T cell changes during pregnancy in multiple sclerosis. TCRdb's copy holds only in-frame clones and misses some; the assay was immunoSEQ multiplex PCR. The data show some 64,000 clones, about 91% seen once. The sample was peripheral blood, taken after pregnancy. All receptors derive from a female donor with multiple sclerosis, enrolled in a pregnancy study.

The chain recombines TRBV19 with TRBJ2-7, with 10 bases aligning to TRBD2. V shed 11 bases, J shed 7 bases, and the junction held 14 bases outside the gene matches. CDR1 is LNHDA, CDR2 SQIVND, per germline (reference sequence). This CDR3 has 14 residues. This CDR3 is CASSGRTSGTEQYF. The CDR3 DNA sequence: TGTGCCTCCAGTGGGAGGACTAGCGGTACTGAGCAGTACTTC.

The V and J genes are TRBV27 and TRBJ2-7; no firm D call. V lost 5 bases, J lost 3 bases, and 14 bases lay in between. CDR3 size: 14 residues. Germline CDR1 reads MNHEY; CDR2 reads SMNVEV (reference sequence). The CDR3 reads CASSISSLYYEQYF. As DNA, the CDR3 is TGTGCCAGCAGTATTTCGAGCCTCTACTACGAGCAGTACTTC.

The chain joins TRBV19 to TRBJ1-1, with TRBD1 as a possible D gene (6 bases). Trimming took 10 bases from V and 1 from J, leaving 13 bases between them. CDR3 length: 13 amino acids. The germline CDR1 and CDR2 sequences are LNHDA and SQIVND (reference sequence). The CDR3 region is CATADRRNTEAFF. The CDR3 nucleotides read TGTGCCACCGCCGACAGGAGGAACACTGAAGCTTTCTTT.

The gene calls are TRBV9 and TRBJ2-3; TRBD2 matches 10 bases. Trimming cost V 8 bases and J 8 bases; bases outside gene matches: 14. CDR1 is SGDLS and CDR2 is YYNGEE in the germline V gene. The CDR3 loop spans 15 amino acids. The CDR3 region has the DNA TGTGCCAGTTCCCTTTGGGGGACTAGCGAGACTACGCAGTATTTT. Encoded protein: CASSLWGTSETTQYF.

The genes are TRBV4-3 and TRBJ1-4; 7 positions agree with TRBD1. CDR1 LGHNA and CDR2 YSLEER come from the germline V gene. The CDR3 spans 16 residues. V shed 4 bases and J 0 bases; nucleotides not matched to a gene: 5. CDR3 sequence (DNA): TGCGCCAGCAGCCCGACGGGACAGACAACTAATGAAAAACTGTTTTTT. Its protein product is CASSPTGQTTNEKLFF.

This clone was detected once. This rearrangement joins TRBV11-2 to TRBJ2-3; the match to TRBD2 covers 10 bases. Per germline, CDR1 SGHAT and CDR2 FQNNGV. The CDR3 spans 13 residues. V dropped 4 bases and J dropped 11; count of bases not matched to a gene: 6. CDR3 protein: CASSSLAGEVQYF. In nucleotides, the CDR3 is TGTGCCAGCAGCTCTCTAGCGGGAGAGGTGCAGTATTTT. The full variable domain, with the rest looked up from reference TRBV11-2 and TRBJ2-3, is EAGVAQSPRYKIIEKRQSVAFWCNPISGHATLYWYQQILGQGPKLLIQFQNNGVVDDSQLPKDRFSAERLKGVDSTLKIQPAKLEDSAVYLCASSSLAGEVQYFGPGTRLTVL.

The chain carries TRBV11-2 and TRBJ2-3; D uncertain. Germline loops: CDR1 SGHAT, CDR2 FQNNGV. This CDR3 comprises 11 residues. Trimming took off 3 bases at V and 10 bases at J, with 8 bases between the two ends. As DNA, the CDR3 is TGTGCCAGCAGCTTGGTAGTGGCGCAGTATTTT. Protein: CASSLVVAQYF. Full variable domain (missing parts from reference TRBV11-2 and TRBJ2-3): EAGVAQSPRYKIIEKRQSVAFWCNPISGHATLYWYQQILGQGPKLLIQFQNNGVVDDSQLPKDRFSAERLKGVDSTLKIQPAKLEDSAVYLCASSLVVAQYFGPGTRLTVL.

The V call is TRBV7-3, the J call TRBJ2-2; the match to TRBD2 covers 10 bases. The V and J ends lost 4 bases and 3 bases, in that order; junction bases with no gene match: 5. CDR3 size: 16 residues. Germline CDR1 is SGHTA and CDR2 is FQGTGA. DNA of the CDR3: TGTGCCAGCAGCTCCCTAGCGGGAGTGTACACCGGGGAGCTGTTTTTT. Protein: CASSSLAGVYTGELFF. The entire variable domain, with the rest obtained from reference TRBV7-3 and TRBJ2-2, is as follows: GAGVSQTPSNKVTEKGKYVELRCDPISGHTALYWYRQSLGQGPEFLIYFQGTGAADDSGLPNDRFFAVRPEGSVSTLKIQRTERGDSAVYLCASSSLAGVYTGELFFGEGSRLTVL.

The chain combines TRBV6-1 with TRBJ1-4; TRBD1 agrees at 8 bases. This CDR3 is built from 15 residues. The V and J ends lost 3 bases and 3 bases, in that order; junction bases with no gene match: 3. Looked up from germline, CDR1 is MNHNS and CDR2 is SASEGT. The CDR3 loop is CASSDGQGPNEKLFF. The CDR3 DNA is TGTGCCAGCAGTGACGGACAGGGTCCTAATGAAAAACTGTTTTTT.

This clone was counted only a few times. The CDR3 loop is CASSLMLAGNNEQFF. In nucleotides, the CDR3 is TGTGCCAGCAGCTTAATGCTAGCGGGAAACAATGAGCAGTTCTTC. The chain recombines TRBV7-2 with TRBJ2-1; TRBD2 agrees at 9 bases. Germline trimming cut 2 bases from V and 5 bases from J; bases unmatched to any gene: 4. There are 15 residues in the CDR3. Germline V gene lookup returns CDR1 SGHTA and CDR2 FQGNSA.

The chain combines TRBV4-1 with TRBJ2-5; TRBD1 matches at 7 bases. Trimming took 4 bases from V and 3 from J; bases not matched to a gene: 8. This CDR3 has 15 amino acids. Germline CDR1 is MGHRA and CDR2 is YSYEKL. The CDR3 DNA reads as TGCGCCAGCAGCCCGACAGGGCCCGAAAAAGAGACCCAGTACTTC. Protein sequence: CASSPTGPEKETQYF.

This chain links TRBV29-1 with TRBJ1-5; 9 nucleotides match TRBD1. V gave up 4 bases and J gave up 0 bases; unmatched junction bases: 7. The CDR3 spans 16 residues. Per germline, CDR1 SQVTM and CDR2 ANQGSEA. The chain's CDR3 is CSVADRGGYSNQPQHF. DNA for the CDR3: TGCAGCGTTGCTGACAGGGGGGGTTATAGCAATCAGCCCCAGCATTTT.

This rearrangement joins TRBV4-1 to TRBJ1-3; D remains ambiguous. The germline gives CDR1 MGHRA, CDR2 YSYEKL. This CDR3 comprises 16 residues. V lost 9 bases and J lost 1, with 19 bases in between. The CDR3 loop reads CASTALRSLSGNTIYF. For the CDR3, the DNA is TGCGCCAGTACTGCCCTGAGGTCGCTGTCTGGAAACACCATATATTTT.

This chain connects TRBV4-3 to TRBJ1-3, with 10 bases lining up with TRBD1. Germline loops: CDR1 LGHNA, CDR2 YSLEER. This CDR3 contains 15 residues. J was trimmed by 9 bases and V by 2 bases; bases with no gene match: 7. DNA of the CDR3: TGCGCCAGCAGCCAATCGTACCGGGACAGGGGCACCATATATTTT. This codes for CASSQSYRDRGTIYF.

V gene TRBV5-1 combines with J gene TRBJ2-7, with TRBD2 matching over 9 bases. CDR1 is SGHRS, CDR2 YFSETQ, per germline. V trimming: 2 bases; J trimming: 4 bases; junction bases outside the gene matches: 10. The CDR3 length is 16 residues. Here the CDR3 DNA reads TGCGCCAGCAGCTTCAGTTTGGGCGGGAGGGATTACGAGCAGTACTTC. Protein sequence: CASSFSLGGRDYEQYF. The full variable domain, with the rest looked up from reference TRBV5-1 and TRBJ2-7, is KAGVTQTPRYLIKTRGQQVTLSCSPISGHRSVSWYQQTPGQGLQFLFEYFSETQRNKGNFPGRFSGRQFSNSRSEMNVSTLELGDSALYLCASSFSLGGRDYEQYFGPGTRLTVT.

V is TRBV15 and J is TRBJ1-1; D unclear. The ends were cut back, 3 bases at V and 3 bases at J, with 11 bases in the middle. Germline CDR1 and CDR2: LNHNV and YYDKDF (reference sequence). The CDR3 totals 14 residues. Here the CDR3 reads CATSRGDWDTEAFF. The CDR3 DNA is TGTGCCACCAGCAGGGGCGATTGGGACACTGAAGCTTTCTTT.

V usage is TRBV30 and J usage is TRBJ1-3; D not certain. Trimming shortened V by 4 bases and J by 0 bases, and 4 bases separated the two germline ends. The CDR3 is 12 residues long. CDR1 and CDR2 from the germline V gene are GTSNPN and SVGIG (reference sequence). The CDR3 sequence is CAWTSSGNTIYF. The DNA of the CDR3 is TGTGCCTGGACCTCCTCTGGAAACACCATATATTTT.

The genes are TRBV30 and TRBJ1-2, with TRBD1 as a possible D gene (5 bases). V was trimmed by 2 bases and J by 7 bases, leaving 14 bases between them. The V gene's germline CDR1 is GTSNPN and CDR2 SVGIG (reference sequence). CDR3 length: 13 residues. CDR3 nucleotide sequence: TGTGCCTGGAGTTTTGGTGGGGGGGGTGGCTACACCTTC. Translating gives CAWSFGGGGGYTF.